The clone carrying this T cell receptor (beta chain) was counted once. Its antigen is unknown. The sample carries other DNA sequences with the same CDR3. Time point noted: week 47, end of study. A 20-mer mutant IDH1 peptide at 300 ug was injected subcutaneously with topical imiquimod. The CDR3 has 13 residues. V lost 3 bases, J lost 4 bases, and 9 bases lay in between. Germline loops: CDR1 MNHNS, CDR2 SASEGT. The source of the sample is a study of a mutant IDH1 vaccine in newly diagnosed glioma. Study-level background: Vaccination started 4-6 weeks after radiotherapy alone, or with temozolomide cycles. Most had both radiotherapy and temozolomide beforehand; others had only one.

Study outcomes and limitations: Among patients, around 93% showed immune responses induced by the vaccine.

TCRdb's table, derived via immunoSEQ multiplex PCR, lists solely in-frame clones and lacks some. The table lists 77,000 or so clones, 70% to 90% of them singletons. The gene calls are TRBV6-1 and TRBJ1-1; D unclear. The sequence derives from a man aged 35 to 55 with glioma. The sequences come from PBMCs, collected from a glioma patient whose treatment included an IDH1 peptide vaccine. CDR3 nucleotides: TGTGCCAGCAGTGAGAAGTTCTCCACTGAAGCTTTCTTT. Translation gives CASSEKFSTEAFF.